The 22 T cell receptor beta chains reported below all come from one sample, sequenced in a study of blood T cell repertoires in COVID-19. Measured with immunoSEQ multiplex PCR; TCRdb has only the in-frame clones, and not every one. The table records under 250,000 clones, 75% to 90% of them present only once. Sequenced: peripheral blood. The receptors were gathered from a man in his forties with acute or convalescent COVID-19.

The CDR3 loop is CASSLAAGNTEAFF. CDR3 sequence (DNA): TGTGCCAGCAGCTTAGCCGCGGGGAACACTGAAGCTTTCTTT. The rearrangement uses TRBV11-2 and TRBJ1-1; unclear D gene. The length of the CDR3 is 14 residues. The V and J ends lost 1 base and 1 base respectively, with 7 bases between them. In germline, CDR1 is SGHAT, CDR2 FQNNGV.

The V call is TRBV11-3, the J call TRBJ1-1; maybe TRBD1 (5 bases). CDR1 is SGHNT, CDR2 YENEEA, per germline. The ends were cut back, 1 base at V and 6 bases at J, with 18 bases in the middle. The CDR3 totals 16 residues. CDR3 loop: CASSLGGDAGSAEAFF. In DNA, the CDR3 is TGTGCCAGCAGCTTAGGCGGGGACGCAGGGTCTGCTGAAGCTTTCTTT.

The chain combines TRBV7-2 with TRBJ2-7; D ambiguous. Trimming shortened V by 2 bases and J by 0 bases, and 8 bases separated the two germline ends. The germline CDR1 and CDR2 sequences are SGHTA and FQGNSA. CDR3 size: 14 residues. The CDR3, as DNA: TGTGCCAGCAGCTTATTAAGGAGCTCCTACGAGCAGTACTTC. Amino acids: CASSLLRSSYEQYF.

The chain uses TRBV5-6 and TRBJ1-6, with no clear D. Germline V lookup: CDR1 SGHDT, CDR2 YYEEEE. The CDR3 has 17 amino acids. Trimming took 0 bases from V and 0 from J, leaving 10 bases between them. This CDR3 is CASSLGAKSSYNSPLHF. The CDR3 DNA reads as TGTGCCAGCAGCTTGGGGGCAAAGAGCTCCTATAATTCACCCCTCCACTTT. Based on the CDR3 plus reference TRBV5-6 and TRBJ1-6, the full variable domain is DAGVTQSPTHLIKTRGQQVTLRCSPKSGHDTVSWYQQALGQGPQFIFQYYEEEERQRGNFPDRFSGHQFPNYSSELNVNALLLGDSALYLCASSLGAKSSYNSPLHFGNGTRLTVT.

A few counts support this clone. The chain recombines TRBV5-4 with TRBJ1-2, with D perhaps TRBD1 (6 bases). The CDR3 runs 14 residues. The V gene lost 9 bases and the J gene lost 4 bases, with 19 bases spanning the gap. Looked up from germline, CDR1 is SGHNT and CDR2 is YYREEE (reference sequence). The CDR3 DNA sequence: TGTGCCACCCATGGGGGCGCCGTGAGCTATGGCTACACCTTC. This encodes CATHGGAVSYGYTF.

The chain combines TRBV6-1 with TRBJ2-7; D is perhaps TRBD1 (6 bases). V lost 3 bases and J lost 0, with 12 bases in between. Germline V gives CDR1 MNHNS, CDR2 SASEGT. The CDR3 length is 15 residues. The CDR3 region has the DNA TGTGCCAGCAGTGACGACAGGACCTACTCCTACGAGCAGTACTTC. It yields the protein CASSDDRTYSYEQYF.

This clone came up a few times. The rearrangement links TRBV20-1 to TRBJ1-1; D possibly corresponds to TRBD1 (6 bases). There are 11 residues in the CDR3. Germline CDR1 DFQATT, CDR2 SNEGSKA (reference sequence). V lost 6 bases and J lost 6, with 11 bases in between. In DNA, the CDR3 is TGCAGTGCCGCAGGGGTCGCTGAAGCTTTCTTT. It yields the protein CSAAGVAEAFF.

The CDR3 loop is CASSQEWTGHGDSGANVLTF. CDR3 sequence (DNA): TGCGCCAGCAGCCAAGAATGGACGGGACATGGAGACTCTGGGGCCAACGTCCTGACTTTC. The chain links TRBV4-1 to TRBJ2-6; TRBD1 might be the D (6 bases). Deletions cut 0 bases from V and 0 bases from J, with 18 bases between. This CDR3 comprises 20 residues. CDR1 is MGHRA, CDR2 YSYEKL, per germline.

This clone was seen just once. This rearrangement joins TRBV6-5 to TRBJ1-1; D remains ambiguous. Germline CDR1 reads MNHEY; CDR2 reads SVGAGI. The CDR3 consists of 14 residues. Trimming shortened V by 6 bases and J by 4 bases, and 15 bases separated the two germline ends. The CDR3 loop reads CASRIYVGSTEAFF. The CDR3 DNA is TGTGCCAGCAGAATCTATGTGGGGAGCACTGAAGCTTTCTTT.

The chain uses TRBV5-4 and TRBJ2-7, with 9 bases matching TRBD1. V dropped 5 bases and J dropped 5; count of bases not matched to a gene: 11. The CDR3 length is 15 residues. Germline V lookup: CDR1 SGHNT, CDR2 YYREEE (reference sequence). DNA of the CDR3: TGTGCCAGCAGTAAATTTGGACAGGGGTGGAACGAGCAGTACTTC. Translation: CASSKFGQGWNEQYF.

This clone appeared a few times. The rearrangement uses TRBV19 and TRBJ1-4, with D perhaps TRBD1 (6 bases). V shed 5 bases and J shed 8 bases, with 18 bases lying between them. CDR3 length: 15 amino acids. Germline assignment: CDR1 LNHDA and CDR2 SQIVND (reference sequence). CDR3 DNA: TGTGCCAGTAGTCAGGGGACACGTCTTTGGGAAAAACTGTTTTTT. This codes for CASSQGTRLWEKLFF.

The gene calls are TRBV15 and TRBJ2-5, with a possible D match to TRBD2 (6 bases). V lost 1 base and J 7 bases, leaving 16 bases between the germline ends. The germline V gene encodes CDR1 LNHNV and CDR2 YYDKDF (reference sequence). The CDR3 has 15 residues. CDR3 in amino acids: CATSRGRGNAGTQYF. CDR3 bases: TGTGCCACCAGCAGAGGGCGGGGTAATGCGGGGACCCAGTACTTC.

The chain is built from TRBV19 and TRBJ2-7, with 9 bases matching TRBD1. CDR1 LNHDA and CDR2 SQIVND come from the germline V gene (reference sequence). The CDR3 has 15 amino acids. V shed 6 bases and J 6 bases; nucleotides not matched to a gene: 12. The CDR3 is CASRDGTGRIGEQYF. The CDR3, as DNA: TGTGCCAGTAGGGATGGGACAGGGAGGATCGGCGAGCAGTACTTC.

The CDR3 reads CASSIDRGREQYF. The CDR3 DNA sequence: TGTGCCAGCAGCATCGACAGGGGGCGCGAGCAGTACTTC. V is TRBV7-2 and J is TRBJ2-7; 10 nucleotides agree with TRBD1. The CDR3 is 13 amino acids. V lost 5 bases, J lost 6 bases, and 4 bases stayed unmatched. CDR1 is SGHTA and CDR2 is FQGNSA in the germline V gene.

The chain couples TRBV5-1 to TRBJ1-2; no clear D. From germline, CDR1 is SGHRS and CDR2 YFSETQ. The CDR3 is 14 residues long. Trimming left V 2 bases short and J 8 bases short, with 16 bases between. DNA of the CDR3: TGCGCCAGCAGCTTCTCGACCCCTCCGGGAGGCTACACCTTC. As protein: CASSFSTPPGGYTF. Full variable domain (remainder filled in from reference TRBV5-1 and TRBJ1-2): KAGVTQTPRYLIKTRGQQVTLSCSPISGHRSVSWYQQTPGQGLQFLFEYFSETQRNKGNFPGRFSGRQFSNSRSEMNVSTLELGDSALYLCASSFSTPPGGYTFGSGTRLTVV.

V is TRBV5-8 and J is TRBJ2-7, with 11 nucleotides matching TRBD2. Germline-derived CDR1 and CDR2 are SGHTS and YDEGEE. The CDR3 has 14 amino acids. V trimming: 5 bases; J trimming: 5 bases; junction bases outside the gene matches: 6. CDR3 coding DNA: TGTGCCAGCAGGATAGCGGGAGGGGACCACGAGCAGTACTTC. Translated: CASRIAGGDHEQYF.

This clone is a singleton in its sample. The CDR3 DNA reads TGTGCCTGGACCGATCAGGGGATACCCAATTCACCCCTCCACTTT. This sequence encodes CAWTDQGIPNSPLHF. The J gene is TRBJ1-6, the V gene TRBV30; tentative D call: TRBD1 (6 bases). CDR3 length equals 15 residues. Germline assignment: CDR1 GTSNPN and CDR2 SVGIG (reference sequence). V lost 4 bases, J lost 7 bases, and 17 bases lay in between.

The rearrangement joins TRBV3-1 (or the pseudogene TRBV3-2) to TRBJ2-5, with D maybe TRBD1 (7 bases). V lost 6 bases and J 2 bases, leaving 16 bases between the germline ends. Germline V gene lookup returns CDR1 LGHDT and CDR2 YNNKEL (reference sequence). The CDR3 covers 15 residues. The CDR3 coding sequence is TGTGCCAGCAGTCGCGGGACAGAACATCAAGAGACCCAGTACTTC. This codes for CASSRGTEHQETQYF.

The chain links TRBV7-3 to TRBJ2-3; D might be TRBD2 (6 bases). V lost 3 bases and J 3 bases, leaving 10 bases between the germline ends. CDR1 is SGHTA, CDR2 FQGTGA, per germline. The CDR3 contains 14 residues. The CDR3 loop reads CASSLEGQTDTQYF. The CDR3 DNA is TGTGCCAGCAGCTTGGAGGGCCAGACAGATACGCAGTATTTT.

The chain uses TRBV2 and TRBJ1-6; D remains unclear. The V gene lost 4 bases and the J gene lost 7 bases, with 11 bases spanning the gap. The CDR3 contains 14 residues. The germline CDR1 and CDR2 sequences are SNHLY and FYNNEI. CDR3 bases: TGTGCCAGCAGTGTCCTAGCTTCAAATTCACCCCTCCACTTT. Amino acids: CASSVLASNSPLHF.

The CDR3 DNA is TGTGCCAGCCGGGTGGATATAGGCAATGAGCAGTTCTTC. Translating it yields CASRVDIGNEQFF. The chain joins TRBV2 to TRBJ2-1; D is unclear. Per germline, CDR1 SNHLY and CDR2 FYNNEI. This CDR3 has 13 amino acids. The V gene lost 8 bases and the J gene lost 6 bases, with 14 bases spanning the gap.

This rearrangement joins TRBV4-2 to TRBJ2-5, with 7 bases that match TRBD2. Germline CDR1 LGHNA, CDR2 YNFKEQ. The CDR3 runs 16 residues. With V trimmed by 1 base and J by 5 bases, 10 bases remained unmatched. CDR3 region: CASSQVTSESWETQYF. CDR3 in DNA: TGTGCCAGCAGCCAAGTTACTAGCGAGAGTTGGGAGACCCAGTACTTC.